The sequence of this TCR beta chain was determined in a study of blood T cell repertoires in COVID-19. About the study: Specimens from acute and convalescent COVID-19 originated in the United States, Italy and Spain.

Profiled with immunoSEQ multiplex PCR; TCRdb holds only in-frame clones, not every one. The sample shows roughly 150,000 clones, around 84% of them seen only once. The TCR comes from a human donor in a cohort sampled during active COVID-19. Material for sequencing was peripheral blood.

This CDR3 is CASRTPGLGKEGELFF. DNA for the CDR3: TGTGCCAGCAGGACCCCGGGACTAGGAAAGGAAGGGGAGCTGTTTTTT. The rearrangement links TRBV2 to TRBJ2-2, with 8 bases identical to TRBD2. Trimming cost V 6 bases and J 8 bases; bases outside gene matches: 14. Germline CDR1 reads SNHLY; CDR2 reads FYNNEI. This CDR3 comprises 16 residues.